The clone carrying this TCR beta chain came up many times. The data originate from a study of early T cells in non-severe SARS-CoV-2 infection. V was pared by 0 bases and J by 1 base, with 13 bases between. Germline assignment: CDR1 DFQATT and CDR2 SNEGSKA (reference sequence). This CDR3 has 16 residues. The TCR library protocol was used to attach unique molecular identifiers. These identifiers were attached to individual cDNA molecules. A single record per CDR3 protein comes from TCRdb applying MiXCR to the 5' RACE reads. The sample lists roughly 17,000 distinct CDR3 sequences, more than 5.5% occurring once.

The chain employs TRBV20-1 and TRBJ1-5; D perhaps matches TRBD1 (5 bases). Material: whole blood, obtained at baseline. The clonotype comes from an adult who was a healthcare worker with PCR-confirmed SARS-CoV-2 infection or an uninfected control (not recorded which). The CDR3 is CSARDTHGASNQPQHF. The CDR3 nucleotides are TGCAGTGCTAGAGACACCCATGGGGCCAGCAATCAGCCCCAGCATTTT.